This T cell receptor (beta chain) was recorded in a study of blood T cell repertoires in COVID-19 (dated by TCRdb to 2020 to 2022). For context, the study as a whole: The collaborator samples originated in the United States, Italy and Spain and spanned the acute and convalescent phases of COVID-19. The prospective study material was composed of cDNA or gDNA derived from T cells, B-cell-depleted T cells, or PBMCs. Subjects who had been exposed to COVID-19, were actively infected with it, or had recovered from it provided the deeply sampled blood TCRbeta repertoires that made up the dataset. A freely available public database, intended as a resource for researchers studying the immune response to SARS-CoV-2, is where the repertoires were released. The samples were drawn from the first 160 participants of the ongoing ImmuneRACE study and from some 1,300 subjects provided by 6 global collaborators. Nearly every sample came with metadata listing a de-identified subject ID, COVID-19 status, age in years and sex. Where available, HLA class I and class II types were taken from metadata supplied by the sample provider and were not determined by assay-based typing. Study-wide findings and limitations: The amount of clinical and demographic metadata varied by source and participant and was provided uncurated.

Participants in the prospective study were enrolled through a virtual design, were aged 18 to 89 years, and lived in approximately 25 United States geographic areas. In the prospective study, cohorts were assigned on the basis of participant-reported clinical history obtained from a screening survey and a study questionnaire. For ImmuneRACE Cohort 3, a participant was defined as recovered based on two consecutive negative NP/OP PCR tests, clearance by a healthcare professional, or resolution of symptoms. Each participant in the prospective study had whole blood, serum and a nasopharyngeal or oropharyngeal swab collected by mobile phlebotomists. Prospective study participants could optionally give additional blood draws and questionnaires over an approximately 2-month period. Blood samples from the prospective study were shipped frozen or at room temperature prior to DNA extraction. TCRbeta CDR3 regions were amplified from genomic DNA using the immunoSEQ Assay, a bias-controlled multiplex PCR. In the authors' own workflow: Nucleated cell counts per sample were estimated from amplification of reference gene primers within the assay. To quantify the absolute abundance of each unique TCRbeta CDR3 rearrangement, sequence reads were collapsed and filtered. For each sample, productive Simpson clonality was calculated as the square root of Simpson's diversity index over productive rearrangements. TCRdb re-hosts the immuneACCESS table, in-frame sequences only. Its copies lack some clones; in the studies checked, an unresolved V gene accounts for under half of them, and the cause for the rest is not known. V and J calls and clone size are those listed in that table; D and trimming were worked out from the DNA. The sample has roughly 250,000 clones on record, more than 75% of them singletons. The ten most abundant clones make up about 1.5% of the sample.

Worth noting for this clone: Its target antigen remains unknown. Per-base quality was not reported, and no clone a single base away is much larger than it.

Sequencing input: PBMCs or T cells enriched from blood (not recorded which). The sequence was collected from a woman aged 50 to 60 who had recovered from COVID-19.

The DNA sequence reads TGTGCCATCAGTGAGCCCGGGACAGCAAATTCACCCCTCCACTTT. This encodes CAISEPGTANSPLHF. Recombination connected TRBV10-3 to TRBJ1-6, with 7 middle bases fitting TRBD1. Trimmed from V: 2 bases; trimmed from J: 7 bases; junction bases lacking a gene match: 5. CDR1 and CDR2 (ENHRY, SYGVKD) derive from the germline V gene. From cysteine to phenylalanine, the CDR3 is 15 amino acids long. The kept DNA is CDR3 alone, 45 bases in frame from the first base.